A selection of T cell receptor beta chains follows, all from one sample in a study of shared clonotypes between healthy human individuals. Assay used: immunoSEQ multiplex PCR; TCRdb lists only in-frame clones, some missing. The table shows about 2.1 million clones, with just under 95% occurring only once. The sample taken for sequencing was naive CD8+ T cells from PBMCs. The receptors originated from a man younger than 35 in good health. Some clones in this sample may be carry-over from other donors' samples. Both conserved end residues are part of each CDR3. Each record gives: J gene, clone size, CDR3 length, V gene, D gene, CDR3 DNA, CDR3 protein. The D gene is left open where the match is weak. Clone size is not always given. Where it is, it says once, few, many or a class for expanded clones.

j_call: TRBJ1-1; clone_size: NA; cdr3_length: 15; v_call: TRBV6-5; d_call: NA; cdr3_nt: TGTGCCAGCAGTTACTCGGCCAGACCGAACACTGAAGCTTTCTTT; cdr3_aa: CASSYSARPNTEAFF
j_call: TRBJ2-2; clone_size: NA; cdr3_length: 19; v_call: TRBV6-1; d_call: TRBD1; cdr3_nt: TGTGCCAGCAGTGAATACGGGACAGGGGTTGGAGGGTACACCGGGGAGCTGTTTTTT; cdr3_aa: CASSEYGTGVGGYTGELFF
j_call: TRBJ1-5; clone_size: NA; cdr3_length: 18; v_call: TRBV5-8; d_call: NA; cdr3_nt: TGTGCCAGCAGCTTGGGTCATCACAAAGGGAGCACTAATCAGCCCCAGCATTTT; cdr3_aa: CASSLGHHKGSTNQPQHF
j_call: TRBJ2-1; clone_size: NA; cdr3_length: 13; v_call: TRBV5-8; d_call: NA; cdr3_nt: TGTGCCAGCAGCTCAAGGAGGAGTAATGAGCAGTTCTTC; cdr3_aa: CASSSRRSNEQFF
j_call: TRBJ2-3; clone_size: NA; cdr3_length: 15; v_call: TRBV13; d_call: TRBD1; cdr3_nt: TGTGCCAGCAGCGGCTCAGGGGGCGGCACAGATACGCAGTATTTT; cdr3_aa: CASSGSGGGTDTQYF
j_call: TRBJ2-7; clone_size: NA; cdr3_length: 14; v_call: TRBV10-3; d_call: NA; cdr3_nt: TGTGCCATCAGTGTGGTCGGGAGTTCCTACGAGCAGTACTTC; cdr3_aa: CAISVVGSSYEQYF
j_call: TRBJ2-3; clone_size: NA; cdr3_length: 15; v_call: TRBV7-6; d_call: TRBD2; cdr3_nt: TGTGCCAGCAGCCCCCTAGCGGGGAACACAGATACGCAGTATTTT; cdr3_aa: CASSPLAGNTDTQYF
j_call: TRBJ1-1; clone_size: few; cdr3_length: 11; v_call: TRBV29-1; d_call: NA; cdr3_nt: TGCAGCGGCACACAGAACACTGAAGCTTTCTTT; cdr3_aa: CSGTQNTEAFF
j_call: TRBJ2-5; clone_size: NA; cdr3_length: 15; v_call: TRBV21-1; d_call: NA; cdr3_nt: TGTGCCAGCAGCAAAAGGCTGGAGTACCAAGAGACCCAGTACTTC; cdr3_aa: CASSKRLEYQETQYF
j_call: TRBJ2-7; clone_size: NA; cdr3_length: 14; v_call: TRBV28; d_call: NA; cdr3_nt: TGTGCCAGCAGTTTCGGGCGGGGTTACTACGAGCAGTACTTC; cdr3_aa: CASSFGRGYYEQYF
j_call: TRBJ1-3; clone_size: NA; cdr3_length: 16; v_call: TRBV29-1; d_call: NA; cdr3_nt: TGCAGCGTTATCGTTACCCCCAAGGGGCGAGGAAACACCATATATTTT; cdr3_aa: CSVIVTPKGRGNTIYF
j_call: TRBJ2-2; clone_size: NA; cdr3_length: 15; v_call: TRBV11-3; d_call: TRBD2; cdr3_nt: TGTGCCAGCAGCCCAAGGACTAGCGGCGGCGGGGAGCTGTTTTTT; cdr3_aa: CASSPRTSGGGELFF
j_call: TRBJ1-1; clone_size: NA; cdr3_length: 16; v_call: TRBV6-5; d_call: NA; cdr3_nt: TGTGCCAGCAGTTACACTCCGACCCCCTGGGGCACTGAAGCTTTCTTT; cdr3_aa: CASSYTPTPWGTEAFF
j_call: TRBJ1-5; clone_size: NA; cdr3_length: 16; v_call: TRBV4-1; d_call: TRBD1; cdr3_nt: TGCGCCAGCAGCCCAACAGGGGGAGGGAGCAATCAGCCCCAGCATTTT; cdr3_aa: CASSPTGGGSNQPQHF
j_call: TRBJ2-7; clone_size: NA; cdr3_length: 15; v_call: TRBV11-2; d_call: NA; cdr3_nt: TGTGCCAGCAGCTTAGGGGTTACAGGGAGCTACGAGCAGTACTTC; cdr3_aa: CASSLGVTGSYEQYF
j_call: TRBJ1-4; clone_size: once; cdr3_length: 15; v_call: TRBV4-1; d_call: NA; cdr3_nt: TGCGCCAGCAGCCCCCGCGGGACACCTAATGAAAAACTGTTTTTT; cdr3_aa: CASSPRGTPNEKLFF
j_call: TRBJ2-2; clone_size: NA; cdr3_length: 16; v_call: TRBV5-1; d_call: TRBD1; cdr3_nt: TGCGCCAGCACCCAAACCGGGACAGGGTTCACCGGGGAGCTGTTTTTT; cdr3_aa: CASTQTGTGFTGELFF
j_call: TRBJ1-1; clone_size: NA; cdr3_length: 14; v_call: TRBV5-1; d_call: NA; cdr3_nt: TGCGCCAGCAGCTCCACCTTTCAGGAGTCTGAAGCTTTCTTT; cdr3_aa: CASSSTFQESEAFF
j_call: TRBJ2-7; clone_size: NA; cdr3_length: 12; v_call: TRBV2; d_call: NA; cdr3_nt: TGTGCCAGCACCGGACTGATCTACGAGCAGTACTTC; cdr3_aa: CASTGLIYEQYF
j_call: TRBJ2-7; clone_size: NA; cdr3_length: 14; v_call: TRBV9; d_call: NA; cdr3_nt: TGTGCCAGCAGCGTAGGGGGTGTCTCCTACGAGCAGTACTTC; cdr3_aa: CASSVGGVSYEQYF
j_call: TRBJ1-2; clone_size: NA; cdr3_length: 14; v_call: TRBV7-9; d_call: NA; cdr3_nt: TGTGCCAGCAGCTTTCCGGGTGGCACATATGGCTACACCTTC; cdr3_aa: CASSFPGGTYGYTF
j_call: TRBJ2-7; clone_size: NA; cdr3_length: 17; v_call: TRBV27; d_call: NA; cdr3_nt: TGTGCCAGCAGCCGAGAAGGGGACGGCCGCCCTCCGGGCCGGCAGTACTTC; cdr3_aa: CASSREGDGRPPGRQYF
j_call: TRBJ2-7; clone_size: once; cdr3_length: 14; v_call: TRBV7-2; d_call: TRBD1; cdr3_nt: TGTGCCAGCAGCCCTCGACAGGGGAGCTACGAGCAGTACTTC; cdr3_aa: CASSPRQGSYEQYF
j_call: TRBJ2-7; clone_size: NA; cdr3_length: 16; v_call: TRBV19; d_call: TRBD2; cdr3_nt: TGTGCCAGTAGCAGCCCGCGTAGCGGGAGGGTGTACGAGCAGTACTTC; cdr3_aa: CASSSPRSGRVYEQYF
j_call: TRBJ1-2; clone_size: few; cdr3_length: 12; v_call: TRBV5-8; d_call: NA; cdr3_nt: TGTGCCAGCAGCTTGGGCAAACTTGGCTACACCTTC; cdr3_aa: CASSLGKLGYTF
j_call: TRBJ1-1; clone_size: NA; cdr3_length: 15; v_call: TRBV7-2; d_call: NA; cdr3_nt: TGTGCCAGCAGCCCCCTCCTGGGACGGGGGACTGAAGCTTTCTTT; cdr3_aa: CASSPLLGRGTEAFF
j_call: TRBJ2-7; clone_size: NA; cdr3_length: 14; v_call: TRBV21-1; d_call: NA; cdr3_nt: TGTGCCAGTAGATATTCGGGAGGGTGCGGCGAGCAGTACTTC; cdr3_aa: CASRYSGGCGEQYF
j_call: TRBJ1-1; clone_size: few; cdr3_length: 13; v_call: TRBV9; d_call: TRBD1; cdr3_nt: TGTGCCAGCAGCGCAGGGGGCCGTACTGAAGCTTTCTTT; cdr3_aa: CASSAGGRTEAFF
j_call: TRBJ2-1; clone_size: NA; cdr3_length: 15; v_call: TRBV6-1; d_call: NA; cdr3_nt: TGTGCCAGCAGTTTGGTAGGGGGGATCCTCGATGAGCAGTTCTTC; cdr3_aa: CASSLVGGILDEQFF
j_call: TRBJ2-7; clone_size: NA; cdr3_length: 14; v_call: TRBV25-1; d_call: NA; cdr3_nt: TGTGCCAGCAGTGAACATGGCGCTACCTACGAGCAGTACTTC; cdr3_aa: CASSEHGATYEQYF
j_call: TRBJ2-3; clone_size: NA; cdr3_length: 15; v_call: TRBV29-1; d_call: TRBD2; cdr3_nt: TGCAGCGTTGAACGGACTAGCGGGAGCACAGATACGCAGTATTTT; cdr3_aa: CSVERTSGSTDTQYF
j_call: TRBJ1-4; clone_size: NA; cdr3_length: 13; v_call: TRBV27; d_call: NA; cdr3_nt: TGTGCCAGCAGTTTTCTGCTCGGTGAAAAACTGTTTTTT; cdr3_aa: CASSFLLGEKLFF
j_call: TRBJ2-7; clone_size: NA; cdr3_length: 12; v_call: TRBV28; d_call: NA; cdr3_nt: TGTGCCAGCAGTCTCTCGGGAAGGGAGTGGTACTTC; cdr3_aa: CASSLSGREWYF
j_call: TRBJ2-3; clone_size: NA; cdr3_length: 14; v_call: TRBV16; d_call: NA; cdr3_nt: TGTGCCAGCAGCCTATCCGGGAGCACAGATACGCAGTATTTT; cdr3_aa: CASSLSGSTDTQYF
j_call: TRBJ2-1; clone_size: NA; cdr3_length: 14; v_call: TRBV5-1; d_call: TRBD1; cdr3_nt: TGCGCCAGCAGCTTCCGGGACAGCTACAATGAGCAGTTCTTC; cdr3_aa: CASSFRDSYNEQFF